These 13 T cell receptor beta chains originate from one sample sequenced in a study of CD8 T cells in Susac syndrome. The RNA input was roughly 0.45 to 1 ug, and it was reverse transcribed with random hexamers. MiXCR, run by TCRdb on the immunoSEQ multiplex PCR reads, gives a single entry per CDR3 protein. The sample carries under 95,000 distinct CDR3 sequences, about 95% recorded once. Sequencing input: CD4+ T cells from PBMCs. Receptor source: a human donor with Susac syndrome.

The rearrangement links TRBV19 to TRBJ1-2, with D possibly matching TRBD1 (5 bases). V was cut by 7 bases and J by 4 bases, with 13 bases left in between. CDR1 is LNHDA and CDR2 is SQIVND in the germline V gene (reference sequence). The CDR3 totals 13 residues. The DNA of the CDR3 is TGTGCCAGTACCACACTCGACAGCTATGGCTACACCTTC. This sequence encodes CASTTLDSYGYTF.

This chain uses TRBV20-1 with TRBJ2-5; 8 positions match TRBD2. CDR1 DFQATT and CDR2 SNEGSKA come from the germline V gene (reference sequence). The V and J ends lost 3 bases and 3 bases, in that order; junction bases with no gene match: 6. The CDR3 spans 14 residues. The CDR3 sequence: CSARAGGGKETQYF. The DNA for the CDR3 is TGCAGTGCTAGGGCGGGAGGAGGGAAAGAGACCCAGTACTTC.

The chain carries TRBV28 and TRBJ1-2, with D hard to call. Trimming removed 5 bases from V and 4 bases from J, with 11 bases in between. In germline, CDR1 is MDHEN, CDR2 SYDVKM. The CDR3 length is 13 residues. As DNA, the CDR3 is TGTGCCAGCAGTGCATCGGATGCCTATGGCTACACCTTC. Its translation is CASSASDAYGYTF.

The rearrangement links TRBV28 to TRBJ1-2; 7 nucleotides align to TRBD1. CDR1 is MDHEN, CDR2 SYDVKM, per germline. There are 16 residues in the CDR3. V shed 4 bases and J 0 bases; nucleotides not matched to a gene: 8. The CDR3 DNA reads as TGTGCCAGCAGTTACTCCCCCGGGACAGCTAACTATGGCTACACCTTC. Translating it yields CASSYSPGTANYGYTF.

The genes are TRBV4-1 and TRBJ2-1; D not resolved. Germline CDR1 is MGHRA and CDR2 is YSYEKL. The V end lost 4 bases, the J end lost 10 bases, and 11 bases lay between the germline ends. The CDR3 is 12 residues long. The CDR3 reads CASSPVVGEQFF. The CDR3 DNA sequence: TGCGCCAGCAGCCCGGTCGTAGGCGAGCAGTTCTTC.

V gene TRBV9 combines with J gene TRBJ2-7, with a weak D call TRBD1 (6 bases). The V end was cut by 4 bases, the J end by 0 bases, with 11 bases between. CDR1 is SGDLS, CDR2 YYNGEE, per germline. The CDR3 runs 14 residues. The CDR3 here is CASSKDSYSYEQYF. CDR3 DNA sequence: TGTGCCAGCAGCAAGGACAGCTACTCCTACGAGCAGTACTTC. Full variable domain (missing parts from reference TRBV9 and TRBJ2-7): DSGVTQTPKHLITATGQRVTLRCSPRSGDLSVYWYQQSLDQGLQFLIQYYNGEERAKGNILERFSAQQFPDLHSELNLSSLELGDSALYFCASSKDSYSYEQYFGPGTRLTVT.

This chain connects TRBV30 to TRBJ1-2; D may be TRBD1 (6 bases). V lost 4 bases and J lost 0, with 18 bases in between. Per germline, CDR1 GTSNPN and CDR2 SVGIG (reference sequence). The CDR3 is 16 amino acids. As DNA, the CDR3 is TGTGCCTGGAATAGGGGGGGAGCCACCTCTAACTATGGCTACACCTTC. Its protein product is CAWNRGGATSNYGYTF.

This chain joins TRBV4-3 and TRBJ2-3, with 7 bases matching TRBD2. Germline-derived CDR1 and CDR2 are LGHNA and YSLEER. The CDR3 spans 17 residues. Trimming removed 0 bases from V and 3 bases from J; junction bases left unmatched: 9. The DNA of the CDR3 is TGCGCCAGCAGCCAAGATTGGAGTGGGGGGGGTACAGATACGCAGTATTTT. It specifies CASSQDWSGGGTDTQYF.

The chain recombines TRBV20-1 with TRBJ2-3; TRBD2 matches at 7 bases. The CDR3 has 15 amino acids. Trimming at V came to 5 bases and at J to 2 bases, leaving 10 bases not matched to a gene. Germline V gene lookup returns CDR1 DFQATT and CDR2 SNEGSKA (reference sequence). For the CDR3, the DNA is TGCAGTGCTCACCCCATTAGCGGGTTCACAGATACGCAGTATTTT. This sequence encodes CSAHPISGFTDTQYF.

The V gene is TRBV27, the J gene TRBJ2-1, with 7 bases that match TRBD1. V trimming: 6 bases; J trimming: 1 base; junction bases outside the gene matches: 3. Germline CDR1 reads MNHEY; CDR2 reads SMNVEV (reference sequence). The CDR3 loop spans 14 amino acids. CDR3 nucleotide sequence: TGTGCCAGCAGGACAGGGAATTCCTACAATGAGCAGTTCTTC. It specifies CASRTGNSYNEQFF.

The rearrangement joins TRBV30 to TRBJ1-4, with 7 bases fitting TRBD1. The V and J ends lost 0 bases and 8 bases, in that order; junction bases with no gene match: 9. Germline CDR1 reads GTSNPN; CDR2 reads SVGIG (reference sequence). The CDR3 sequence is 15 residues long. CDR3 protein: CAWSVIKGAGEKLFF. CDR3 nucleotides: TGTGCCTGGAGTGTAATCAAGGGGGCCGGGGAAAAACTGTTTTTT.

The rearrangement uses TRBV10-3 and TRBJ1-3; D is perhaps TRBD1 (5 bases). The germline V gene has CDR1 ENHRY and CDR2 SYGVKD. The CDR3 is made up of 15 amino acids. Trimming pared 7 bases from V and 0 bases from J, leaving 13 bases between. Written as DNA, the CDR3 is TGTGCCATCACCTCGGGACTGACCTCTGGAAACACCATATATTTT. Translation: CAITSGLTSGNTIYF.

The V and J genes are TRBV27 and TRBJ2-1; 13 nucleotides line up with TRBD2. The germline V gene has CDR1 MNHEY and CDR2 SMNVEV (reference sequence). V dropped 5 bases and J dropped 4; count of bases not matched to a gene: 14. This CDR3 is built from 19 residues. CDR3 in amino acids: CASSPAGTSGVKGYNEQFF. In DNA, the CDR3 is TGTGCCAGCAGTCCCGCCGGGACTAGCGGGGTAAAAGGGTACAATGAGCAGTTCTTC.